This T cell receptor beta chain originates from a study of technical replicates of blood from a handful of donors. Clones were read by immunoSEQ multiplex PCR, and TCRdb kept only the in-frame ones, dropping some. Seen here are tens of thousands of clones, 89% observed once, and the top ten hold roughly 4.9%. Sequenced sample: PBMCs. The source is a human donor in good health. Some clones in this sample may be carry-over from other donors' samples.

CDR3 nucleotide sequence: TGCGCCAGCAGCTCCCCCGGACTAGCGGGGGGTGGGGAGCTGTTTTTT. The encoded protein is CASSSPGLAGGGELFF. The J gene is TRBJ2-2, the V gene TRBV5-1; 14 nucleotides agree with TRBD2. The CDR3 sequence is 16 residues long. Germline V gives CDR1 SGHRS, CDR2 YFSETQ. V lost 3 bases, J lost 8 bases, and 6 bases stayed unmatched.